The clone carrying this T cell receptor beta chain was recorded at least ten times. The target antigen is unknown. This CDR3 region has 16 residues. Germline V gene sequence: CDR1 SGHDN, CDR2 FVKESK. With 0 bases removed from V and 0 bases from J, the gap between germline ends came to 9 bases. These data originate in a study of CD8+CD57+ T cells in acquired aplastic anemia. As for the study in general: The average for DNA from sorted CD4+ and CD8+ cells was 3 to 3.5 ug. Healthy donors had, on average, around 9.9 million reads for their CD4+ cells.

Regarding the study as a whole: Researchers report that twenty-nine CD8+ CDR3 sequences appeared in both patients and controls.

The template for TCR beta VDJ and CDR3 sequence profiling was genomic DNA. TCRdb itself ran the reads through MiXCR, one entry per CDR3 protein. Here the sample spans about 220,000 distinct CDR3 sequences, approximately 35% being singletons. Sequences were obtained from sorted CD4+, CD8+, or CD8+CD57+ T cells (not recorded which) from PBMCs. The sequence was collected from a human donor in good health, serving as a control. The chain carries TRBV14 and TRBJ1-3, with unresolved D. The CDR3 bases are TGTGCCAGCAGCCAAGAAAGGGTTTACTCTGGAAACACCATATATTTT. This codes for CASSQERVYSGNTIYF.